This TCR beta chain was observed in a study of PD-1 blockade in classical Hodgkin lymphoma. Study-wide results and limits: The drivers behind the repertoire differences, possibly disease activity or prior therapy, remain undefined. Baseline TCR diversity was reportedly lower in newly diagnosed patients than in healthy donors. It was reported as lower still in relapsed/refractory patients.

The germline V gene has CDR1 SGHRS and CDR2 YFSETQ. CDR3 size: 14 residues. V lost 5 bases, J lost 2 bases, and 5 bases stayed unmatched. TCRdb's table, derived via immunoSEQ multiplex PCR, lists solely in-frame clones and lacks some. The sample lists just under 20,000 clones, under 85% occurring once. As for this clone: Its antigen remains unknown.

As to time point: newly diagnosed, previously untreated cHL patient sample. Researchers used magnetic negative selection to pull out pure CD4+ T cells from thawed PBMCs. As a comparison, the study used PBMCs from newly diagnosed, untreated classical Hodgkin lymphoma. V and J are TRBV5-1 and TRBJ2-3, with 7 bases fitting TRBD1. The sequence derives from a human donor with classical Hodgkin lymphoma. Sequencing was done on a sample of CD4+ T cells from blood. The CDR3: CASRTTGATDTQYF. The CDR3 coding sequence is TGCGCCAGCAGAACCACAGGGGCCACAGATACGCAGTATTTT.